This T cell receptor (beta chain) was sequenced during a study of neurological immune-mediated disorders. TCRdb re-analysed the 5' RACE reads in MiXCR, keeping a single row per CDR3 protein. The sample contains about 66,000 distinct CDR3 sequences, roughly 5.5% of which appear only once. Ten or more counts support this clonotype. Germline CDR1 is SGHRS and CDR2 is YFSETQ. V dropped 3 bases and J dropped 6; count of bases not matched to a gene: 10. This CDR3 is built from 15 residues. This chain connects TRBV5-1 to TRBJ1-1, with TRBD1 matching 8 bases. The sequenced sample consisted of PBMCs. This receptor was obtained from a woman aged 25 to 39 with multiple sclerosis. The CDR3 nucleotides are TGCGCCAGCAGCTCCTTGACAGGGGTGGGGTCTGAAGCTTTCTTT. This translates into CASSSLTGVGSEAFF.